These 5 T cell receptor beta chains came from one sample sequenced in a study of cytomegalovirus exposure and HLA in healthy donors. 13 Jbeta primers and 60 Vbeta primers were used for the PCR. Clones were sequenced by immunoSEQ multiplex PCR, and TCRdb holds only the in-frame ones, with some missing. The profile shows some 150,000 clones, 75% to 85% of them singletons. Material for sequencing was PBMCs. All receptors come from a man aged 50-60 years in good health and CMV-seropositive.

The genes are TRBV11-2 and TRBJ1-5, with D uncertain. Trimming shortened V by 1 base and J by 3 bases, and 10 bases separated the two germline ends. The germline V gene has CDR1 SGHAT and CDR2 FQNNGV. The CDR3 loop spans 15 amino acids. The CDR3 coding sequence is TGTGCCAGCAGCTTAGGAGGAACCCCCAATCAGCCCCAGCATTTT. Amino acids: CASSLGGTPNQPQHF. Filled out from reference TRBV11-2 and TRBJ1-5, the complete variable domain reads EAGVAQSPRYKIIEKRQSVAFWCNPISGHATLYWYQQILGQGPKLLIQFQNNGVVDDSQLPKDRFSAERLKGVDSTLKIQPAKLEDSAVYLCASSLGGTPNQPQHFGDGTRLSIL.

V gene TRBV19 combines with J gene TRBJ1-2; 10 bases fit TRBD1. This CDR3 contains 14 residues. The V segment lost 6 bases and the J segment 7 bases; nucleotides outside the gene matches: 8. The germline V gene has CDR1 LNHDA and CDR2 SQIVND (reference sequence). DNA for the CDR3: TGTGCCAGTAGCAGCCGGGACAGGGGATTTGGCTACACCTTC. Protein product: CASSSRDRGFGYTF.

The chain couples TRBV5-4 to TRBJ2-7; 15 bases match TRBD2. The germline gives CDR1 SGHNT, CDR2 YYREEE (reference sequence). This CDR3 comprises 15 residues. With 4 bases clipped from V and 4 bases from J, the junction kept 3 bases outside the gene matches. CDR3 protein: CASSGGLAGGYEQYF. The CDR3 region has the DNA TGTGCCAGCAGCGGCGGACTAGCGGGAGGGTACGAGCAGTACTTC.

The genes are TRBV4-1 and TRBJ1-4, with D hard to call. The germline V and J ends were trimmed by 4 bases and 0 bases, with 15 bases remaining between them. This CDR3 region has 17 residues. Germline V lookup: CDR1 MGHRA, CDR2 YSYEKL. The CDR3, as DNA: TGCGCCAGCAGCCCCCGAGCCGACTCCTCAACTAATGAAAAACTGTTTTTT. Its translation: CASSPRADSSTNEKLFF.

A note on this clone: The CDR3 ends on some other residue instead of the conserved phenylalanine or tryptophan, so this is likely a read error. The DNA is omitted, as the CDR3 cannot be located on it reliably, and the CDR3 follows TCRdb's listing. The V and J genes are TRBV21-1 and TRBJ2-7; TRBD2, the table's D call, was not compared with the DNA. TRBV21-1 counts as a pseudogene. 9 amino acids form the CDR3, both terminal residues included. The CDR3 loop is CASRTRFLL.